This entry describes one T cell receptor beta chain. Authors' analysis steps: How many nucleated cells were present was estimated from reference gene primer amplification. Data came from immunoSEQ multiplex PCR; TCRdb stores just in-frame clones and leaves some out. That table is the source of V, J and clone size, and D and trimming were worked out from the DNA. The sample lists 200,000 to 250,000 clones, less than 90% occurring once. The data were taken from a study of blood T cell repertoires in COVID-19. Study-level information: Sites across the United States, Italy and Spain contributed samples from acute and convalescent COVID-19. T cells, B-cell-depleted T cells, or PBMCs supplied cDNA or gDNA.

This CDR3 is built from 18 residues. Per the germline V gene, CDR1 is SGHTA and CDR2 is FQGTGA. The ends lost 5 bases at V and 0 bases at J; junction bases unmatched: 6. This rearrangement joins TRBV7-3 to TRBJ2-6, with 11 bases lining up with TRBD1. This clonotype was obtained from a woman aged 60-75 years who had recovered from COVID-19. The sequencing sample was made of peripheral blood. The CDR3 spells CASSRGTGGSSGANVLTF. Here the CDR3 DNA reads TGTGCCAGCAGCCGGGGGACAGGGGGTTCCTCTGGGGCCAACGTCCTGACTTTC. The variable domain in full, with the rest retrieved from reference TRBV7-3 and TRBJ2-6, is GAGVSQTPSNKVTEKGKYVELRCDPISGHTALYWYRQSLGQGPEFLIYFQGTGAADDSGLPNDRFFAVRPEGSVSTLKIQRTERGDSAVYLCASSRGTGGSSGANVLTFGAGSRLTVL.